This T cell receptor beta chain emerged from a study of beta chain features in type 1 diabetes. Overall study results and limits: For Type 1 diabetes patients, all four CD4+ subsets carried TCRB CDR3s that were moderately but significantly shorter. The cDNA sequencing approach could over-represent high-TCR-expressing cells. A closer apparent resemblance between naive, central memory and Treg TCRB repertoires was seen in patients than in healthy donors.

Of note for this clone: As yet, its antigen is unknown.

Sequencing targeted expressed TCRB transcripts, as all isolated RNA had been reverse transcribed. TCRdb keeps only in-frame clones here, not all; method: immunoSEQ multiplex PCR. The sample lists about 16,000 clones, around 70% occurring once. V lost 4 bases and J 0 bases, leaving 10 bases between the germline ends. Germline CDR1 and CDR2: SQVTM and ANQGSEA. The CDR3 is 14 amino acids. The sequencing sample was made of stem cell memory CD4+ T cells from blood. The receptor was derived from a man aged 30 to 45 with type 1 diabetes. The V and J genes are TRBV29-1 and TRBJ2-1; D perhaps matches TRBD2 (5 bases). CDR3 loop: CSVAGKSSYNEQFF. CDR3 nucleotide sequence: TGCAGCGTTGCGGGGAAAAGCTCCTACAATGAGCAGTTCTTC.